This T cell receptor (beta chain) came from a study of cytomegalovirus exposure and HLA in healthy donors (dated by TCRdb to 2016 to 2017). Background for the entire study: An earlier analysis of 550 to 700 of the donors reported approximately 300 Gb of sequence data and around 110 million unique TCR beta sequences from approximately 180 million T cells. Approximately 310 gigabases of sequencing data and around 90 million unique TCR sequences made up an early release that covered approximately 650 HLA-typed donors. The genetic ancestry cluster associated with self-reported Caucasian donors included 81% of the approximately 430 genotyped donors. The study aimed to test whether cataloging public T cell receptors could reveal signatures of past pathogen exposure. The study used immunosequencing to profile the T cell repertoires of hundreds of subjects and linked those repertoires to cytomegalovirus serostatus. Along with the roughly 710-subject first cohort, a separate validation cohort of 120 different subjects was used. The study combined high-throughput TCR immunosequencing, statistical association of individual TCRs with disease status, and machine learning to predict cytomegalovirus infection status. A later analysis re-analyzed previously published TCR beta repertoires from several hundred donors and added high-resolution HLA genotyping to study TCR occurrence patterns. In the later analysis, no new phenotypic data were used to find candidate immune exposures; instead, reliance was placed on TCR beta sequences and their occurrence across donors. An earlier analysis of approximately 500 of the donors applied high-throughput TCR beta sequencing to assess whether each TCR beta V gene segment acted as functional or pseudogenic. Alongside the repertoire data, information on donor age, sex, ethnicity and CMV serostatus was compiled. In a later genetic analysis, genome-wide SNP genotypes for about 55% of the 666 donors were used, and that subset was treated as a discovery cohort. All discovery cohort repertoires had been generated using a single sequencing platform. Class I and class II HLA loci were covered by the typing at four-digit resolution. The number of typed donors differed by locus: about 620-640 for A, B, C, DRB1 and DQB1; some 500 for DQA1; 606 for DPA1; and approximately 450 for DPB1. Because of strong linkage in the cohort, roughly five DR-DQ haplotypes were treated as single units for association and clustering. Across 398 genotyped donors of the cohort, an average of about 250,000 unique TCR beta nucleotide sequences per donor were sequenced, and roughly 18% of those sequences were non-productive. The research as a whole found: Most TCR sequences were observed very rarely across donors, whereas some public TCRs were present in many individuals. A later analysis associated about 16,000 TCR beta sequences with specific HLA alleles at a false discovery rate of 0.05. In an earlier analysis of roughly 500 of the donors, most TCR beta V segments appeared in productive rearrangements about 90% or about 30% of the time, broadly matching IMGT annotations. A cluster of highly shared sequence variants was judged likely to be a technical artifact of the sequencing pipeline. The cohort was sequenced for TCR beta chains only, and without alpha or paired-chain data the features that could be detected were limited. A later genetic analysis reported fewer N-insertions in productive TCRs among donors in an Asian-associated ancestry cluster than the roughly 650-donor mean. A few of the identified cytomegalovirus-associated TCR beta chains were confirmed in vitro to be specific for cytomegalovirus antigens. A further reported finding was that TCR beta sequences accurately predicted the HLA-A and HLA-B alleles for most subjects in the first cohort. The study gave a list of over 150 TCR beta chains associated with cytomegalovirus. Because HLA typing was unavailable for some donors at each locus, only the typed subset was used in association tests. Strong co-occurrence of HLA alleles, especially DR and DQ, made assigning TCR associations to individual alleles difficult. In a later analysis, most CMV-associated TCR beta chains were found to appear HLA-restricted, with HLA associations seemingly driven largely by CMV exposure. It was suggested by the authors that the approach could potentially be generalized to other disease states and immunological phenotypes. Correlated functional status among segregating V segments might reflect linkage disequilibrium, but an unknown experimental factor could not be ruled out. The only immune exposure information available for the cohort was CMV serostatus. Some IMGT-functional V segments, including TRBV6-2 and TRBV6-3, could not be told apart with the 87-base-pair reads, so those segments were excluded. V-gene and J-gene trimming of TCR beta chains was associated with a missense DCLRE1C variant in a later genetic analysis, and the association was replicated in an independent cohort. A later analysis found that HLA-associated TCR beta chains were more clonally expanded and had lower generation probabilities than equally common non-associated chains. According to a later analysis, parvovirus B19, influenza, CMV and Epstein-Barr virus appeared linked to several top co-occurrence clusters. Sequencing depth was assumed to be roughly uniform across donors in the presence/absence analyses, though that assumption may not hold. A later analysis found that TCR association rates varied across HLA loci, with DRB1 alleles showing the most associated TCRs and HLA-C alleles the fewest. Cytomegalovirus status was reported to be diagnosed by the classifier with high specificity and sensitivity in both the original and validation cohorts. Some 16 rarely observed V segments, including chromosome 9 orphons, were excluded from the earlier analysis of several hundred of the donors because counts were too low.

Trimming removed 1 base from V and 3 bases from J, leaving 22 bases between the germline ends. The CDR3 runs 19 amino acids, cysteine and phenylalanine included. Just the 57-base CDR3 DNA is kept, in frame starting at base 1. The germline V gene (reference sequence) supplies CDR1 SGHNT and CDR2 YYREEE. Note on this clone: Its specific antigen is unknown. No much larger clone exists at a distance of one base, and base qualities are not known.

Library construction relied on the immunoSEQ multiplex PCR assay. The multiplex PCR relied on a mix of 60 forward primers for TCR Vbeta segments and 13 reverse primers for TCR Jbeta segments. A multiplex PCR assay on genomic DNA amplified the CDR3 region of rearranged TCR beta genes. The Illumina HiSeq System was used to sequence the amplified TCR beta libraries as 87-base-pair reads. In the authors' own workflow: A later analysis counted around 72 million unique TCR beta chains across the 650 to 700 repertoires, and roughly 9.9 million of these chains were shared by at least two donors. Raw reads were error-corrected and collapsed into unique sequences by a nearest-neighbor algorithm in which closely related sequences were merged to remove PCR and sequencing errors. Alignment of CDR3 sequences to IMGT reference sequences was used to assign V, D and J gene segments. Each retained sequence needed at least a six-nucleotide match to both a V gene segment and a J gene segment. A rearrangement counted as productive if the CDR3 had no stop codons and remained in frame with V and J, and every other rearrangement counted as non-productive. Following IMGT convention, CDR3 was defined as the stretch from the second conserved V-encoded cysteine up to the conserved J-encoded phenylalanine. In an earlier analysis of more than 550 of the donors, sequences lacking an unambiguous match to a single V gene segment were excluded. An earlier analysis of 500 to 700 of the donors classified V segments as functional when productive rearrangements were above 56.7% and as segregating when the standard deviation between donors was above 5%. A statistical classification framework was built for diagnosing cytomegalovirus status from the catalog of TCR beta chain sequences. A later analysis assigned V and J genes by comparing TCR nucleotide sequences with IMGT/GENE-DB human TR gene sequences. A later analysis assigned CDR3 sequences and most-parsimonious VDJ recombination scenarios with the TCRdist pipeline. A later analysis defined each TCR beta chain by its CDR3 amino acid sequence plus V-gene family, and excluded reads lacking a unique V-gene family. In a later analysis, 450 to 600 highly shared, low-generation-probability nucleotide sequences were removed to address suspected cross-contamination and a sequencing artifact. In a later analysis, a clonal expansion index was calculated for each public chain from normalized within-repertoire ranks of inferred template counts. A later analysis computed generation probabilities with a VDJ recombination model fitted to out-of-frame rearrangements, and checked the results against IGoR. Hypergeometric tests were used in a later analysis to score TCR-TCR, TCR-HLA and TCR-CMV co-occurrence, with a repertoire-size bias correction applied to the TCR pairs. A later analysis estimated false discovery rates by permuting HLA or CMV assignments 20 times. A later analysis grouped co-occurring TCRs with DBSCAN, adding TCRdist sequence similarity when clustering within HLA-allele-positive subsets. For co-occurrence clustering, repertoires with fewer than 30,000 or more than 120,000 public chains were excluded, along with 5 or 6 repertoires with anomalous nucleotide sharing. Here the immuneACCESS table is served through TCRdb, limited to in-frame sequences with V and J called. Missing clones are a known gap in these copies; in checked studies unresolved V genes cover under half, and the rest lacks a known reason. The DNA was the basis for D and trimming; V, J and clone size are from that table. The sample table contains about 130,000 clones; only one count was recorded for 70% to 85% of them. The ten largest clones add up to 1.7% of the sample.

The cohort comprised several hundred healthy bone marrow donors. All cohort members were sampled while nominally healthy, although unrecorded immune exposures were likely present. The donor tested CMV seronegative and was one of the 352 seronegative cohort members. Every donor gave a peripheral blood sample, and the peripheral blood mononuclear cells from that sample were used for TCR beta sequencing. Genomic DNA was extracted from the blood cell samples with the Qiagen DNeasy Blood Extraction Kit. This chain joins TRBV5-4 to TRBJ2-2; TRBD1 could be the D gene, as 6 bases match. This receptor was taken from a boy aged 5-17 years in good health and CMV-seronegative. Sample: PBMCs. The DNA sequence is given as TGTGCCAGCAGCTTGCCGCTTGGGCGGACAGAGGGGGACACCGGGGAGCTGTTTTTT. This is translated as CASSLPLGRTEGDTGELFF.